Presented here are 3 T cell receptor beta chains from one specimen sequenced in a study of blood T cell repertoires in COVID-19. Assay: immunoSEQ multiplex PCR; the TCRdb copy retains only in-frame clones and omits some. The sample consists of under 200,000 clones, 80% to 85% of them appearing once. The sequencing sample was made of peripheral blood. The receptor source for this set is a woman in her seventies with COVID-19, enrolled during active disease.

This chain connects TRBV12-5 to TRBJ2-6; perhaps TRBD1 as D (5 bases). CDR3 size: 16 residues. The V end was cut by 0 bases, the J end by 2 bases, with 8 bases between. Germline V gene lookup returns CDR1 LGHNT and CDR2 FRNRAP. The CDR3 region is CASGLVGAAGANVLTF. The CDR3 DNA reads as TGTGCTAGTGGTTTGGTTGGGGCCGCTGGGGCCAACGTCCTGACTTTC.

This clone has just one count. The chain has TRBV11-3 and TRBJ2-3; D is perhaps TRBD1 (5 bases). The CDR3 spans 13 residues. V was pared by 5 bases and J by 0 bases, with 6 bases between. Germline V gives CDR1 SGHNT, CDR2 YENEEA. The CDR3: CASSDSSTDTQYF. CDR3 nucleotides: TGTGCCAGCAGCGACAGTAGCACAGATACGCAGTATTTT.

This chain joins TRBV6-5 and TRBJ1-2; 8 bases match TRBD1. Germline CDR1 is MNHEY and CDR2 is SVGAGI. The V gene end was trimmed by 0 bases and the J gene end by 4 bases; junction bases not matched to a gene: 4. The CDR3 has 15 residues. CDR3 bases: TGTGCCAGCAGTTACTCGACAGGGGTCAGCTATGGCTACACCTTC. This sequence encodes CASSYSTGVSYGYTF.